These 15 T cell receptor beta chains were all obtained from the same sample, sequenced in a study of beta chain features in type 1 diabetes. Expressed TCRB transcripts were sequenced after all isolated RNA was converted to cDNA. The repertoire was sequenced with immunoSEQ multiplex PCR; TCRdb's copy has only in-frame clones and lacks some. The profile shows about 900,000 clones, 17% of them singletons. Sequenced sample: naive CD4+ T cells from blood. The source of these receptors is a woman younger than 35 in good health.

In regard to this clone: This specimen includes other DNA sequences encoding the same CDR3. This chain joins TRBV6-5 and TRBJ2-7; tentatively, D is TRBD1 (6 bases). CDR3 size: 15 residues. The V and J ends lost 0 bases and 1 base respectively, with 10 bases between them. The germline V gene has CDR1 MNHEY and CDR2 SVGAGI. CDR3 DNA sequence: TGTGCCAGCAGTTACTCGATAGGGGGTTCCTACGAGCAGTACTTC. Translated, it gives CASSYSIGGSYEQYF.

This clone was detected only a few times. The chain combines TRBV6-5 with TRBJ2-1, with D possibly matching TRBD2 (6 bases). Germline assignment: CDR1 MNHEY and CDR2 SVGAGI. The V end lost 5 bases, the J end lost 0 bases, and 11 bases lay between the germline ends. The CDR3 has 15 amino acids. CDR3 amino acids: CASSARTTSYNEQFF. The DNA of the CDR3 is TGTGCCAGCAGTGCAAGGACTACCTCCTACAATGAGCAGTTCTTC.

This clone showed up just a few times. Other DNA sequences in this sample translate to the same CDR3. V usage is TRBV19 and J usage is TRBJ1-5; D is perhaps TRBD1 (5 bases). Between the trimmed V and J ends, which lost 2 bases and 3 bases, there was a span of 8 bases. The germline V gene encodes CDR1 LNHDA and CDR2 SQIVND (reference sequence). The CDR3 extends over 14 amino acids. Here the CDR3 reads CASSIRQSNQPQHF. The CDR3, as DNA: TGTGCCAGTAGTATAAGACAGTCCAATCAGCCCCAGCATTTT.

This clone was detected many times. The chain joins TRBV14 to TRBJ2-7, with a tentative D call TRBD1 (6 bases). The germline V gene encodes CDR1 SGHDN and CDR2 FVKESK. This CDR3 is built from 13 residues. Trimming pared 4 bases from V and 2 bases from J, leaving 9 bases between. CDR3 region: CASSRQVTYEQYF. The CDR3 region has the DNA TGTGCCAGCAGCCGACAGGTTACCTACGAGCAGTACTTC.

The V and J genes are TRBV7-8 and TRBJ1-5; D call uncertain. Trimming removed 3 bases from V and 3 bases from J, with 6 bases in between. CDR3 length: 13 residues. Germline CDR1 reads SGHVS; CDR2 reads FQNEAQ. The CDR3 sequence is CASSFWSNQPQHF. CDR3 bases: TGTGCCAGCAGCTTTTGGTCCAATCAGCCCCAGCATTTT.

This clone has a handful of counts. Other DNA sequences in the sample encode the same CDR3. The chain recombines TRBV2 with TRBJ1-5, with 11 bases identical to TRBD1. This CDR3 is 13 amino acids long. The J segment lost 7 bases and the V segment lost 6 bases, leaving 2 bases of the junction unmatched. The germline V gene encodes CDR1 SNHLY and CDR2 FYNNEI. The CDR3 loop is CASRGQGDQPQHF. Written as DNA, the CDR3 is TGTGCCAGCAGGGGACAGGGGGACCAGCCCCAGCATTTT.

The chain is built from TRBV4-3 and TRBJ1-6; 10 positions match TRBD1. With V trimmed by 4 bases and J by 7 bases, 1 base remained unmatched. Germline lookup yields CDR1 LGHNA and CDR2 YSLEER. The CDR3 extends over 14 amino acids. The CDR3 is CASSPGQGNSPLHF. CDR3 in DNA: TGCGCCAGCAGCCCGGGACAGGGGAATTCACCCCTCCACTTT.

This clone appeared a few times. The genes are TRBV7-9 and TRBJ2-3; 9 bases map to TRBD2. The CDR3 length is 16 residues. Unmatched junction bases numbered 6, after V lost 5 bases and J lost 0 bases. From germline, CDR1 is SEHNR and CDR2 FQNEAQ (reference sequence). CDR3 nucleotide sequence: TGTGCCAGCAGCCATCGACTAGCGGAGAGCACAGATACGCAGTATTTT. Translation: CASSHRLAESTDTQYF.

This clone has more than one count but fewer than ten. V and J are TRBV7-2 and TRBJ2-2, with D perhaps TRBD1 (6 bases). The CDR3 runs 16 residues. Germline values: CDR1 SGHTA, CDR2 FQGNSA. V was clipped by 1 base and J by 7 bases, with 16 bases between them. The CDR3 reads CASSLGLRGTGGELFF. In DNA form, the CDR3 reads TGTGCCAGCAGCTTAGGCCTAAGGGGGACGGGCGGGGAGCTGTTTTTT.

The chain couples TRBV19 to TRBJ2-7, with D possibly being TRBD1 (6 bases). This CDR3 is 14 amino acids long. CDR1 is LNHDA, CDR2 SQIVND, per germline (reference sequence). Trimming took 5 bases from V and 4 from J, leaving 15 bases between them. Here the CDR3 DNA reads TGTGCCAGTAGTGCCCCCGGCAGGGGATACGAGCAGTACTTC. Translation gives CASSAPGRGYEQYF.

This clone has only a few counts. The chain joins TRBV7-3 to TRBJ2-5; the match to TRBD2 covers 8 bases. This CDR3 region has 14 residues. V trimming: 5 bases; J trimming: 5 bases; junction bases outside the gene matches: 7. Germline V lookup: CDR1 SGHTA, CDR2 FQGTGA. The CDR3 region has the DNA TGTGCCAGCAGCCTTCGGGAGGGCGGGGAGACCCAGTACTTC. Protein: CASSLREGGETQYF.

This clone was seen only a few times. The sample holds other DNA sequences that translate to the same CDR3. The rearrangement links TRBV5-6 to TRBJ2-3; TRBD1 might be the D (5 bases). V lost 3 bases to trimming and J lost 3 bases, with 5 bases between them. Germline CDR1 and CDR2: SGHDT and YYEEEE. CDR3 size: 12 residues. The CDR3 bases are TGTGCCAGCAGCTCAGGGACAGATACGCAGTATTTT. It codes for CASSSGTDTQYF.

The rearrangement uses TRBV7-2 and TRBJ1-2; tentative D call: TRBD1 (5 bases). The CDR3 sequence is 14 residues long. CDR1 is SGHTA and CDR2 is FQGNSA in the germline V gene. The V and J ends lost 3 bases and 7 bases respectively, with 15 bases between them. The CDR3 DNA sequence: TGTGCCAGCAGCTTCGAAGACAGTCGCAGTGGCTACACCTTC. The encoded protein is CASSFEDSRSGYTF. The whole variable domain, filled in from reference TRBV7-2 and TRBJ1-2, reads GAGVSQSPSNKVTEKGKDVELRCDPISGHTALYWYRQSLGQGLEFLIYFQGNSAPDKSGLPSDRFSAERTGGSVSTLTIQRTQQEDSAVYLCASSFEDSRSGYTFGSGTRLTVV.

This clone was seen a handful of times. The chain combines TRBV19 with TRBJ2-1; D unresolved. The CDR3 covers 14 residues. The germline gives CDR1 LNHDA, CDR2 SQIVND (reference sequence). V was cut by 3 bases and J by 13 bases, with 19 bases left in between. In nucleotides, the CDR3 is TGTGCCAGTAGTATTGGCCCTCGAGGCGGCAGTCAGTTCTTC. Translation: CASSIGPRGGSQFF.

The chain is built from TRBV6-6 and TRBJ1-1, with 9 bases lining up with TRBD1. This CDR3 region has 15 residues. J was trimmed by 1 base and V by 6 bases; bases with no gene match: 6. Looked up from germline, CDR1 is MNHNY and CDR2 is SVGAGI (reference sequence). DNA of the CDR3: TGTGCCAGCAGCGAACAGGACAGGGGGAACACTGAAGCTTTCTTT. It codes for CASSEQDRGNTEAFF.